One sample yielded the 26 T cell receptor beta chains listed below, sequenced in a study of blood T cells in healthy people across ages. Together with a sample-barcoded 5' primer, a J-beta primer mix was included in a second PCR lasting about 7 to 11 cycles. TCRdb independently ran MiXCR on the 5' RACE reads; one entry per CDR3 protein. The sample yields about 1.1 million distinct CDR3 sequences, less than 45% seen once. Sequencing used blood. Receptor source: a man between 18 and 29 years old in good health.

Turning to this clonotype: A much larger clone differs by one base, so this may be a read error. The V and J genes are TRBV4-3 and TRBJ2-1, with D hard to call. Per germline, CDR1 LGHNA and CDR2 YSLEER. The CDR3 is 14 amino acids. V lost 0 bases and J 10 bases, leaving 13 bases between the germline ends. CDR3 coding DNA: TGCGCCAGCAGCCAAGATCCGGCGACCTACGAGCAGTTCTTC. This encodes CASSQDPATYEQFF.

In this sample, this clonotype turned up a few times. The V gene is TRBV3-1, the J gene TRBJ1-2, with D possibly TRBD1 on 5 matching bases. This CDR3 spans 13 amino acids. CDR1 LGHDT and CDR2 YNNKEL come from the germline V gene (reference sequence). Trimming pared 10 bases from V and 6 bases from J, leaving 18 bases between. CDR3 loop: CATSQGSFDGYTF. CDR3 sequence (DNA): TGTGCCACCTCTCAGGGATCATTTGATGGCTACACCTTC. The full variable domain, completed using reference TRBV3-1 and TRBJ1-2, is DTAVSQTPKYLVTQMGNDKSIKCEQNLGHDTMYWYKQDSKKFLKIMFSYNNKELIINETVPNRFSPKSPDKAHLNLHINSLELGDSAVYFCATSQGSFDGYTFGSGTRLTVV.

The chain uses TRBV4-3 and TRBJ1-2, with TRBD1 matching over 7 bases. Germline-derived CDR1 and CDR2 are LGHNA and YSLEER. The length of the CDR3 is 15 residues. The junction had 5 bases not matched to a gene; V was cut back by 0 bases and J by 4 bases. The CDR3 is CASSQDPQGGYGYTF. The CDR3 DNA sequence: TGCGCCAGCAGCCAAGACCCCCAGGGGGGCTATGGCTACACCTTC.

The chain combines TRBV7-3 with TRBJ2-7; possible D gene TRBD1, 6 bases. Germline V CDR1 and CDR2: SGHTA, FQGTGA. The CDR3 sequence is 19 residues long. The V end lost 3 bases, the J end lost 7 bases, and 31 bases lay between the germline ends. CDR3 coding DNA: TGTGCCAGCAGCTTTAAAGGGGGTAGGTTGCGCCCTTCCTACAATGAGCAGTACTTC. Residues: CASSFKGGRLRPSYNEQYF.

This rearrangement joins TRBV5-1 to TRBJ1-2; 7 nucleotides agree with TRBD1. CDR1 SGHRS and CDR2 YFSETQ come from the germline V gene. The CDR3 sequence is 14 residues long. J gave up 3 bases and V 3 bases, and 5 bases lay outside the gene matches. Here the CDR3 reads CASSSSTGDYGYTF. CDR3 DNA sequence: TGCGCCAGCAGCTCCAGTACAGGGGACTATGGCTACACCTTC.

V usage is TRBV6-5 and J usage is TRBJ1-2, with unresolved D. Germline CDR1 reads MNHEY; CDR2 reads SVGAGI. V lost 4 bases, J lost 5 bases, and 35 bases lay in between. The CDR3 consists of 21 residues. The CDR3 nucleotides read TGTGCCAGCAGTTTCTTGGGGAAAGGCGGGAACTCAAGGGAACTTATTTATGGCTACACCTTC. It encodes CASSFLGKGGNSRELIYGYTF.

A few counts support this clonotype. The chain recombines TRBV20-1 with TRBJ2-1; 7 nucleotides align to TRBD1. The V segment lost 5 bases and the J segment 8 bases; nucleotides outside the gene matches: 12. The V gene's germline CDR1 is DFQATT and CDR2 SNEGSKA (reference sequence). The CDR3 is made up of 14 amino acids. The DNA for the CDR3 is TGCAGTGCTGAGCGCCCGACAGGGCGGGATGAGCAGTTCTTC. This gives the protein CSAERPTGRDEQFF.

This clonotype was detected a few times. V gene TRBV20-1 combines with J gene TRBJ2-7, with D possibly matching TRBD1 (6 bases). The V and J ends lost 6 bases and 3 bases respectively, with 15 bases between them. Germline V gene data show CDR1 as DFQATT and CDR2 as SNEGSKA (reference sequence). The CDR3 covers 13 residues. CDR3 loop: CSALGRDNYEQYF. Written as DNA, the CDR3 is TGCAGTGCCTTGGGAAGGGACAACTACGAGCAGTACTTC.

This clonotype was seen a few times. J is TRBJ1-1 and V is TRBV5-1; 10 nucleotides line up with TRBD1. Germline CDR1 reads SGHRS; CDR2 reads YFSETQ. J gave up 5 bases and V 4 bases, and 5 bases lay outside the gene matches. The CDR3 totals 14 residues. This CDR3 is CASSKTGGNTEAFF. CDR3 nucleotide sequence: TGCGCCAGCAGCAAGACAGGGGGCAATACTGAAGCTTTCTTT.

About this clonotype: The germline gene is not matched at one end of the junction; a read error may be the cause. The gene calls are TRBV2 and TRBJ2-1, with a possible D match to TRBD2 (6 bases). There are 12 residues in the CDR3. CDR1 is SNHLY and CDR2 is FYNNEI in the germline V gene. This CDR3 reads CASIWRGNDQFF. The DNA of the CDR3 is TGTGCCAGCATCTGGCGGGGAAATGATCAGTTCTTC.

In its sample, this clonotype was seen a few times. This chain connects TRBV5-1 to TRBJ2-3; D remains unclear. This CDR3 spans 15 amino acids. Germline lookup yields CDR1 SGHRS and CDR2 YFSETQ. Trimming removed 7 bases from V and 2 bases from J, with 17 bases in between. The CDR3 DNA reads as TGCGCCAGCGCCCTCGAGAGTAGAAACACAGATACGCAGTATTTT. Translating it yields CASALESRNTDTQYF.

The CDR3 region is CASSPEGARGYTF. The CDR3 coding sequence is TGTGCCAGCTCACCGGAGGGAGCCCGCGGCTACACCTTC. V usage is TRBV18 and J usage is TRBJ1-2; unclear D gene. Trimming pared 3 bases from V and 8 bases from J, leaving 13 bases between. Germline loops: CDR1 KGHSH, CDR2 LQKENI. This CDR3 has 13 residues. Looking up the rest from reference TRBV18 and TRBJ1-2 gives the full variable domain: NAGVMQNPRHLVRRRGQEARLRCSPMKGHSHVYWYRQLPEEGLKFMVYLQKENIIDESGMPKERFSAEFPKEGPSILRIQQVVRGDSAAYFCASSPEGARGYTFGSGTRLTVV.

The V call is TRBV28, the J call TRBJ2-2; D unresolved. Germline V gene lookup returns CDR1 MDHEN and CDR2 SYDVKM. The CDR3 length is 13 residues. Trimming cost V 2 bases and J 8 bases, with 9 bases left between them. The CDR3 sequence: CASSLPGAGELFF. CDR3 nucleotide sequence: TGTGCCAGCAGTTTACCGGGTGCTGGGGAGCTGTTTTTT.

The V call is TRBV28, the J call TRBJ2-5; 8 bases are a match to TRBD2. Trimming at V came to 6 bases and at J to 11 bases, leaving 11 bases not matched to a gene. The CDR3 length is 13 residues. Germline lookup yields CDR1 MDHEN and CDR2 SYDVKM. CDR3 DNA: TGTGCCAGCAGCGGGGGGGCTAATGATGAGCAGTACTTC. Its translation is CASSGGANDEQYF.

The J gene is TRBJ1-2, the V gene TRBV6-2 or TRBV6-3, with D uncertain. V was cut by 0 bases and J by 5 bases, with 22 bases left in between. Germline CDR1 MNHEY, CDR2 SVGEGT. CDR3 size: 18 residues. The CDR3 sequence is CASSYSPKSVRTLYGYTF. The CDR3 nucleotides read TGTGCCAGCAGTTACTCGCCGAAGAGCGTCCGGACGCTTTATGGCTACACCTTC.

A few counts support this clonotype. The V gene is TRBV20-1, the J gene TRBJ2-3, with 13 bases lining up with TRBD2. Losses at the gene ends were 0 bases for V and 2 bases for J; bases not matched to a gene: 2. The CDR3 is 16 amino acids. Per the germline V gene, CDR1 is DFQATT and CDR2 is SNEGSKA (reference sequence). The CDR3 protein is CSARDGLAGATDTQYF. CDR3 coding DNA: TGCAGTGCTAGAGATGGACTAGCGGGGGCCACAGATACGCAGTATTTT.

CDR3: CASRGHIYGYTF. CDR3 DNA: TGTGCCAGCCGCGGCCACATCTATGGCTACACCTTC. J is TRBJ1-2 and V is TRBV5-5; unclear D gene. Per the germline V gene, CDR1 is SGHKS and CDR2 is YYEKEE (reference sequence). V lost 7 bases and J lost 4, with 11 bases in between. The CDR3 sequence is 12 residues long.

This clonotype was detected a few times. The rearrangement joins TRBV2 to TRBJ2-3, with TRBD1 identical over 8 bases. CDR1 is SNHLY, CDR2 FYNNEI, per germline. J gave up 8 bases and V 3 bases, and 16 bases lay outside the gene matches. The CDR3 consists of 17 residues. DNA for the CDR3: TGTGCCAGCAGTGACATCCCAGGACAGGGAGCAGTGGGTACGCAGTATTTT. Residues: CASSDIPGQGAVGTQYF.

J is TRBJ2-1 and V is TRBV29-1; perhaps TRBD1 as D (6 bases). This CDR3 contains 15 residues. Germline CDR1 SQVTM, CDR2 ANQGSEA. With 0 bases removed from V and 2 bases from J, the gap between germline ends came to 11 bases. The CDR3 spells CSVEEDSLTYNEQFF. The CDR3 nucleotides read TGCAGCGTTGAAGAGGACAGCCTAACCTACAATGAGCAGTTCTTC.

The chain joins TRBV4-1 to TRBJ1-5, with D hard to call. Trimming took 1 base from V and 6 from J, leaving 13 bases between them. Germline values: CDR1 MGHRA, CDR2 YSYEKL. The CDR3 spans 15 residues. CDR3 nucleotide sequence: TGCGCCAGCAGCCAAGGTCCAGAACGAGGTCAGCCCCAGCATTTT. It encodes CASSQGPERGQPQHF.

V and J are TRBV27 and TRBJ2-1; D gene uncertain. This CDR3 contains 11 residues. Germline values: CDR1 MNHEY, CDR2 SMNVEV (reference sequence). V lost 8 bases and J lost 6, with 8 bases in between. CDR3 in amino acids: CASGRPNEQFF. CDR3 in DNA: TGTGCCAGCGGGCGGCCCAATGAGCAGTTCTTC.

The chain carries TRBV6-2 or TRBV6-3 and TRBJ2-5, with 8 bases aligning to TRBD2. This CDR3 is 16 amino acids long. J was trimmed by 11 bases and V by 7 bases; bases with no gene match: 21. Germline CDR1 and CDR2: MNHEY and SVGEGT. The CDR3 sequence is CASIHAGAGGRNEQYF. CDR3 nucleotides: TGTGCCAGCATTCATGCCGGGGCGGGGGGAAGAAATGAGCAGTACTTC.

CDR3 nucleotide sequence: TGCGCCAGCAGCTTGCAAGACAGGGGAGAGTACAATGAGCAGTTCTTC. Translated: CASSLQDRGEYNEQFF. The chain couples TRBV5-1 to TRBJ2-1; 8 bases align to TRBD1. V lost 1 base and J lost 4; bases outside the gene matches: 7. Germline V gene sequence: CDR1 SGHRS, CDR2 YFSETQ. There are 16 residues in the CDR3. Combining the CDR3 with reference TRBV5-1 and TRBJ2-1 gives the whole variable domain KAGVTQTPRYLIKTRGQQVTLSCSPISGHRSVSWYQQTPGQGLQFLFEYFSETQRNKGNFPGRFSGRQFSNSRSEMNVSTLELGDSALYLCASSLQDRGEYNEQFFGPGTRLTVL.

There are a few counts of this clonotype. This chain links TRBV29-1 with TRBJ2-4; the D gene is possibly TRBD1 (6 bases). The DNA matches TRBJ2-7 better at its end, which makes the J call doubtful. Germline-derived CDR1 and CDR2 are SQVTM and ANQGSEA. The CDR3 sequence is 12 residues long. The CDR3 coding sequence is TGCAGCGTTTTTGGCCAGGGGTCCGAGCAGTACTTC. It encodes CSVFGQGSEQYF.

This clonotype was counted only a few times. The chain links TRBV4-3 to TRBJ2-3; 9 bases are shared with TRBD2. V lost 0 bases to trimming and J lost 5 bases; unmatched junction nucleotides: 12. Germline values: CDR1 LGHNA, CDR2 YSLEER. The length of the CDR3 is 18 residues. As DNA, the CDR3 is TGCGCCAGCAGCCAAGATTCTCAGCTAGCGGGGATTGAAGATACGCAGTATTTT. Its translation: CASSQDSQLAGIEDTQYF.

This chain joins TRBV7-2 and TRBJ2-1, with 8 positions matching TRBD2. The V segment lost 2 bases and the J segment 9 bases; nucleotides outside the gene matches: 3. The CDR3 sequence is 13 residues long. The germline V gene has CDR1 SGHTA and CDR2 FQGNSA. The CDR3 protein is CASSLRREGEQFF. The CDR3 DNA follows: TGTGCCAGCAGCTTACGCCGGGAGGGTGAGCAGTTCTTC. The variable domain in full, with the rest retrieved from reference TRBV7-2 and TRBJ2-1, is GAGVSQSPSNKVTEKGKDVELRCDPISGHTALYWYRQSLGQGLEFLIYFQGNSAPDKSGLPSDRFSAERTGGSVSTLTIQRTQQEDSAVYLCASSLRREGEQFFGPGTRLTVL.